This is a list of T cell receptor beta chains from one sample in a study of blood T cells in healthy people across ages. TCRdb analysed the 5' RACE reads with MiXCR anew, one entry per CDR3 protein. The sample includes some 1.4 million distinct CDR3 sequences, 42% seen only once; the top ten take less than 8%. Material: blood. The receptors were sampled from a woman aged 18-29 years in good health. The CDR3 runs from the conserved cysteine through the conserved F or W. The D gene is left open where the match is weak. Clone size is given for some rows only: seen once, a few or many times, or a class if the clone is expanded.

J: TRBJ2-1
V: TRBV6-2/TRBV6-3
size: .
D: .
DNA: TGTGCCAGCAGTCATTCTAGCAATCAGCAGTTCTTC
CDR3: CASSHSSNQQFF

J: TRBJ2-1
V: TRBV20-1
size: .
D: TRBD2
DNA: TGCAGTGGTCCCGGGACTAGCGGCTACAATGAGCAGTTCTTC
CDR3: CSGPGTSGYNEQFF

J: TRBJ2-7
V: TRBV4-1
size: few
D: TRBD2
DNA: TGCGCCAGCAGCCAAGAGTACAGCGGGGAGGGCGAGCAGTACTTC
CDR3: CASSQEYSGEGEQYF

J: TRBJ1-1
V: TRBV15
size: .
D: .
DNA: TGTGCCACCAGCAGACGGGAAACTAGGGAAGCTTTCTTT
CDR3: CATSRRETREAFF

J: TRBJ1-5
V: TRBV29-1
size: few
D: TRBD1
DNA: TGCAGCGCCCGGGCAGGGGGCCAAGGTCAGCCCCAGCATTTT
CDR3: CSARAGGQGQPQHF

J: TRBJ1-1
V: TRBV25-1
size: .
D: TRBD1
DNA: TGTGCCAGCAGGGGCCCGGGACAGTACACTGAAGCTTTCTTT
CDR3: CASRGPGQYTEAFF

J: TRBJ2-7
V: TRBV6-5
size: .
D: .
DNA: TGTGCCAGCAAACCTTCCTCCTACAATGAGCAGTACTTC
CDR3: CASKPSSYNEQYF

J: TRBJ2-3
V: TRBV6-2/TRBV6-3
size: few
D: .
DNA: TGTGCCAGCAGCGATAATCGAGTTACGCAGTATTTT
CDR3: CASSDNRVTQYF

J: TRBJ2-6
V: TRBV21-1
size: few
D: .
DNA: TGTGCCAGCAGCAGTAAAGGACAGTTGCCCTCTGGGGCCAACGTCCTGACTTTC
CDR3: CASSSKGQLPSGANVLTF

J: TRBJ1-5
V: TRBV6-5
size: few
D: .
DNA: TGTGCCAGCAGTTACGCACAGGATGGTCAGCCCCAGCATTTT
CDR3: CASSYAQDGQPQHF

J: TRBJ1-2
V: TRBV5-5
size: few
D: .
DNA: TGTGCCAGCAGCCCGACGGGCCCTGTGAACTTAAACTATGGCTACACCTTC
CDR3: CASSPTGPVNLNYGYTF

J: TRBJ2-4
V: TRBV12-5
size: .
D: .
DNA: TGTGCTGTAGGGGGAGACACTTACAAAAACATTCAGTACTTC
CDR3: CAVGGDTYKNIQYF

J: TRBJ2-5
V: TRBV29-1
size: many
D: .
DNA: TGCAGCGTAGAGTATGACGGGAATCAAGAGACCCAGTACTTC
CDR3: CSVEYDGNQETQYF

J: TRBJ2-1
V: TRBV11-2
size: .
D: .
DNA: TGTGCCAGCAGTCGAGGGCCCGGGTCGAGCAATGAGCAGTTCTTC
CDR3: CASSRGPGSSNEQFF

J: TRBJ2-7
V: TRBV11-1
size: few
D: .
DNA: TGTGCCAGCAGCTTACTTGGTGGGAACCCCTACGAGCAGTACTTC
CDR3: CASSLLGGNPYEQYF